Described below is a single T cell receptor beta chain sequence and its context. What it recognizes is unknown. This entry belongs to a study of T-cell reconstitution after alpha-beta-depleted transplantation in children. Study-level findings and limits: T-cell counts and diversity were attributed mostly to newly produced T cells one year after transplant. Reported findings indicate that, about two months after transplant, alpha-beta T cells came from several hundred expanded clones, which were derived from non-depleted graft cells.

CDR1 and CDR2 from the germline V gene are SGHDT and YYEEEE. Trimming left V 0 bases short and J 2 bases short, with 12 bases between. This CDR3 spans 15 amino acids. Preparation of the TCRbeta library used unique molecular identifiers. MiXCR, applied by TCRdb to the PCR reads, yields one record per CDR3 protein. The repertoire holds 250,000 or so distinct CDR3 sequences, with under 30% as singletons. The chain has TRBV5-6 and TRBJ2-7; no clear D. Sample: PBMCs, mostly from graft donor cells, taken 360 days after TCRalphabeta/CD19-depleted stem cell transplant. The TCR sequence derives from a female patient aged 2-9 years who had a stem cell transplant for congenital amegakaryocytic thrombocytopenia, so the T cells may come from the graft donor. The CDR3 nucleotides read TGTGCCAGCAGCTTGGGGTTACACAGAACCTACGAGCAGTACTTC. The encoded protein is CASSLGLHRTYEQYF. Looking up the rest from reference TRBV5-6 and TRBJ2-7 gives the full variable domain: DAGVTQSPTHLIKTRGQQVTLRCSPKSGHDTVSWYQQALGQGPQFIFQYYEEEERQRGNFPDRFSGHQFPNYSSELNVNALLLGDSALYLCASSLGLHRTYEQYFGPGTRLTVT.